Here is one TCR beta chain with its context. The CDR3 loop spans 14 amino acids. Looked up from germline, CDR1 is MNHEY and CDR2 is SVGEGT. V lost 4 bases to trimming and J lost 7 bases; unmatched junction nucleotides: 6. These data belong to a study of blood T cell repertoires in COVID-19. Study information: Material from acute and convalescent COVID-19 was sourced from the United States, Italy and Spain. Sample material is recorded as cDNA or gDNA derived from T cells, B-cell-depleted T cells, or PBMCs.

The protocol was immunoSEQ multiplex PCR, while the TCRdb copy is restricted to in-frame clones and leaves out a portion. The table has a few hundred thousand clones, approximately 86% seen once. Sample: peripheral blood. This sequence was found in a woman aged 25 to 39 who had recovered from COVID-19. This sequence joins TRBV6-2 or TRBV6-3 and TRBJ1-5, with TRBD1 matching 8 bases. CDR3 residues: CASSSGTGGQPQHF. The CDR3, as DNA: TGTGCCAGCAGTTCCGGGACAGGAGGACAGCCCCAGCATTTT.